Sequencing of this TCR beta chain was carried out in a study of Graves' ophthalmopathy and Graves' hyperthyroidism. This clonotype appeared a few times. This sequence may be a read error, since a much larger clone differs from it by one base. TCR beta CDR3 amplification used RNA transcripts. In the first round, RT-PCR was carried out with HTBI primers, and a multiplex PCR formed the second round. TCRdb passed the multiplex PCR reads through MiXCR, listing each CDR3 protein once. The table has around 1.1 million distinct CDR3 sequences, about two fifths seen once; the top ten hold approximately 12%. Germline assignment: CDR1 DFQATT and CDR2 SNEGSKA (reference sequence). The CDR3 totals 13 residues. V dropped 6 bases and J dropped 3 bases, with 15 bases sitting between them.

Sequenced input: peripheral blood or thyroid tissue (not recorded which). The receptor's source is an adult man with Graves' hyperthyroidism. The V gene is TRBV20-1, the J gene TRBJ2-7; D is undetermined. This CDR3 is CSAPKGTIYEQYF. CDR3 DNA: TGCAGTGCCCCTAAGGGCACTATCTACGAGCAGTACTTC.